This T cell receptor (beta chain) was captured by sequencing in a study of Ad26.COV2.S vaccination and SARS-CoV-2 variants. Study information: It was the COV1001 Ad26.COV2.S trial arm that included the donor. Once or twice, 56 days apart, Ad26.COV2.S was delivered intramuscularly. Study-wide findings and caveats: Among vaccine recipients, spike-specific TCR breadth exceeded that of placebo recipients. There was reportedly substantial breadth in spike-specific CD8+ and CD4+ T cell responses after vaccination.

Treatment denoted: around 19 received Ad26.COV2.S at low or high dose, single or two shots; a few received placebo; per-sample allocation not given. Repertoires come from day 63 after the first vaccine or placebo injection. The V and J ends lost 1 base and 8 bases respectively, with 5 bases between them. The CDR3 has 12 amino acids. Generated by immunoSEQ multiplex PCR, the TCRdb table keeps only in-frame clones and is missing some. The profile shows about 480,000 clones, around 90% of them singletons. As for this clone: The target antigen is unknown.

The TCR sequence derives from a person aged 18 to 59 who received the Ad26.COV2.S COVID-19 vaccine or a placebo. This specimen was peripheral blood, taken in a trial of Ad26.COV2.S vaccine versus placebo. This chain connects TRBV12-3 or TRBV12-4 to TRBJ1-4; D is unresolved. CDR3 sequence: CASSLGREKLFF. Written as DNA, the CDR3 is TGTGCCAGCAGTTTAGGTAGAGAAAAACTGTTTTTT.